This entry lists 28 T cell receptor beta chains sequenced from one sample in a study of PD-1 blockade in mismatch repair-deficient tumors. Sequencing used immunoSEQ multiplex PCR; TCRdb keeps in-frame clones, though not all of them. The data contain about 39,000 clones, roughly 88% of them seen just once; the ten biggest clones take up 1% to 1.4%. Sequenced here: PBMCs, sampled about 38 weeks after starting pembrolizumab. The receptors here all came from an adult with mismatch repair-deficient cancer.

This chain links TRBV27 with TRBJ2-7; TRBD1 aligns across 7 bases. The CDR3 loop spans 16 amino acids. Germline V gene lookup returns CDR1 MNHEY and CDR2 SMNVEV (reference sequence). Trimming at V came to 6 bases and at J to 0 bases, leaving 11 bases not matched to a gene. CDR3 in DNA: TGTGCCAGCAGCAGACGCAGACAGGGAGACTCCTACGAGCAGTACTTC. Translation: CASSRRRQGDSYEQYF.

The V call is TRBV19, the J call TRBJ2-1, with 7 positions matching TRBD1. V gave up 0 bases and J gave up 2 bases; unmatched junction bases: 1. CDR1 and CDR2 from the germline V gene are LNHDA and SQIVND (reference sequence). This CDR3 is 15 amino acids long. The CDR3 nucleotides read TGTGCCAGTAGTATAGACAGGGGGACCTACAATGAGCAGTTCTTC. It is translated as CASSIDRGTYNEQFF.

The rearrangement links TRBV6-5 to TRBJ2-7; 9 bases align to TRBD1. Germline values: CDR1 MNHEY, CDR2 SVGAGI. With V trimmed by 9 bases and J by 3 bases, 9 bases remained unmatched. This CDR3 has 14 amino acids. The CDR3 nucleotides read TGTGCCAGTACCTGGGGGACAGGGCACTACGAGCAGTACTTC. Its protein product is CASTWGTGHYEQYF.

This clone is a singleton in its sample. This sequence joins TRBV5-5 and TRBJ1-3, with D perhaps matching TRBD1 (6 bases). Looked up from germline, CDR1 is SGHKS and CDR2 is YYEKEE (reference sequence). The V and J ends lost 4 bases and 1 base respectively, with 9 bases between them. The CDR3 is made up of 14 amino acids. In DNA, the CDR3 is TGTGCCAGCAGCGGGGACATATCTGGAAACACCATATATTTT. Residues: CASSGDISGNTIYF.

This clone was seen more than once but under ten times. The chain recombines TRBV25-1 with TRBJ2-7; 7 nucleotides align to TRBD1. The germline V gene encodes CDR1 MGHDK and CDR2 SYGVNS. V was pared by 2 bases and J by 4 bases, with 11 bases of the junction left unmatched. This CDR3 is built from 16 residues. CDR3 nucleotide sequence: TGTGCCAGCAGTGAAGTAGTAGGGGGCGCGACTTACGAGCAGTACTTC. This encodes CASSEVVGGATYEQYF.

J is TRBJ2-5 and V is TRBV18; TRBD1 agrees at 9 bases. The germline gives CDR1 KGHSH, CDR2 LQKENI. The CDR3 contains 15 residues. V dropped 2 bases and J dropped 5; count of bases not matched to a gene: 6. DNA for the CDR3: TGTGCCAGCTCACCAACAGGGGGCGGTTTGGAGACCCAGTACTTC. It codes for CASSPTGGGLETQYF.

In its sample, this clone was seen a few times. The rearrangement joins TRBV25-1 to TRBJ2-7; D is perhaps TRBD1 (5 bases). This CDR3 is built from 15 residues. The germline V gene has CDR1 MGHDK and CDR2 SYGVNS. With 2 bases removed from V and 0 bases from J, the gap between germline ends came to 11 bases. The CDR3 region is CASSETQALSYEQYF. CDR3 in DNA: TGTGCCAGCAGTGAAACACAGGCCCTCTCCTACGAGCAGTACTTC.

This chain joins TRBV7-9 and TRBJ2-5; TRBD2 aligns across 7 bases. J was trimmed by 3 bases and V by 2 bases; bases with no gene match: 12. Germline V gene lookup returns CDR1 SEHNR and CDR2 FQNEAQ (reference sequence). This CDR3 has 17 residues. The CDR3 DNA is TGTGCCAGCAGCTTAACGGGGGGAGGGTGGACGAAAGAGACCCAGTACTTC. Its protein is CASSLTGGGWTKETQYF.

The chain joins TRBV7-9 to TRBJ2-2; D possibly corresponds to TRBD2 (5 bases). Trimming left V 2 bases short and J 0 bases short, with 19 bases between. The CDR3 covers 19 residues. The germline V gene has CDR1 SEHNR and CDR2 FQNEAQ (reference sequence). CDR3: CASSLTRLALGANTGELFF. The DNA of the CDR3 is TGTGCCAGCAGCTTAACCCGGCTAGCCCTTGGGGCGAACACCGGGGAGCTGTTTTTT.

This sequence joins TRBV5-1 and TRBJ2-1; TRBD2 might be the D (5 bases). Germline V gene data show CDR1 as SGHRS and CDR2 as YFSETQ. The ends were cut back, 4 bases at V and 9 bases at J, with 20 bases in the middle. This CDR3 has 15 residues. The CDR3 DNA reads TGCGCCAGCAGCCCGGTGGAGGACGGGGTCGCTGAGCAGTTCTTC. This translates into CASSPVEDGVAEQFF.

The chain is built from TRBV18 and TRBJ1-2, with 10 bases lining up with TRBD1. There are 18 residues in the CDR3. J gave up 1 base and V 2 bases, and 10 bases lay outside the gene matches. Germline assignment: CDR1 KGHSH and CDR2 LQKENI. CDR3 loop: CASSPLKTGGKINYGYTF. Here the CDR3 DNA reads TGTGCCAGCTCACCATTAAAGACAGGGGGCAAAATTAACTATGGCTACACCTTC. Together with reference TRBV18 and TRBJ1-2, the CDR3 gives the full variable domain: NAGVMQNPRHLVRRRGQEARLRCSPMKGHSHVYWYRQLPEEGLKFMVYLQKENIIDESGMPKERFSAEFPKEGPSILRIQQVVRGDSAAYFCASSPLKTGGKINYGYTFGSGTRLTVV.

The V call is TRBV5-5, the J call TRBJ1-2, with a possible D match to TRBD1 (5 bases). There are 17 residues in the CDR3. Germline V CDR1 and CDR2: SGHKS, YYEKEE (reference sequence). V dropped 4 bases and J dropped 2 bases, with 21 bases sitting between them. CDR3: CASSPGRFAGPNYGYTF. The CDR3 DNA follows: TGTGCCAGCAGCCCGGGTCGGTTCGCGGGGCCGAACTATGGCTACACCTTC.

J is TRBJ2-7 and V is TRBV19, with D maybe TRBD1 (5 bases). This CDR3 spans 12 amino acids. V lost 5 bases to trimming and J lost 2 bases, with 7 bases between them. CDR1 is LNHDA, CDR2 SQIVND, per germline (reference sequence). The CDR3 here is CASSGHPYEQYF. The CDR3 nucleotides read TGTGCCAGTAGTGGACATCCCTACGAGCAGTACTTC.

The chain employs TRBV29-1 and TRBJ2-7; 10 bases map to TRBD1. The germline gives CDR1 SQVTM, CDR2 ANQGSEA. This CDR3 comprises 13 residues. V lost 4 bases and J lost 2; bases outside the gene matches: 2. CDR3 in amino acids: CSVAGQGTYEQYF. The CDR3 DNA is TGCAGCGTTGCGGGACAGGGGACCTACGAGCAGTACTTC.

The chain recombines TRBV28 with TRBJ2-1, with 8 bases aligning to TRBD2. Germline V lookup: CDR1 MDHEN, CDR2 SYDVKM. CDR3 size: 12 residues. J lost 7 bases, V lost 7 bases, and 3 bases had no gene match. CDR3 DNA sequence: TGTGCCAGCACCCCTAGCGGGAATGAGCAGTTCTTC. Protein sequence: CASTPSGNEQFF.

This CDR3 reads CASSLGTGTEKLFF. The CDR3 coding sequence is TGTGCCAGCAGCTTAGGGACAGGCACTGAAAAACTGTTTTTT. The chain couples TRBV7-9 to TRBJ1-4; 7 bases map to TRBD1. Germline V gives CDR1 SEHNR, CDR2 FQNEAQ (reference sequence). V lost 1 base to trimming and J lost 7 bases; unmatched junction nucleotides: 3. The CDR3 runs to 14 residues.

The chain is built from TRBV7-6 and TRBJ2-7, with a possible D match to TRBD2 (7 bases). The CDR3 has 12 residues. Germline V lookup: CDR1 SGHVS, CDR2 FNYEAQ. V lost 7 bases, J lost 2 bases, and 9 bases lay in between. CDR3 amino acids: CASKGGTYEQYF. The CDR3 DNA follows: TGTGCCAGCAAGGGGGGGACCTACGAGCAGTACTTC.

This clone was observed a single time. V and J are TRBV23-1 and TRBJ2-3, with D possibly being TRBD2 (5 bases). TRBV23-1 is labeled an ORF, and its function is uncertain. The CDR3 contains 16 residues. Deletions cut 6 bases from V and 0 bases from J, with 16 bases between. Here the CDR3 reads CASSQPPEASTDTQYF. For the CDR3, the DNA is TGCGCCAGCAGCCAGCCACCGGAGGCTAGCACAGATACGCAGTATTTT.

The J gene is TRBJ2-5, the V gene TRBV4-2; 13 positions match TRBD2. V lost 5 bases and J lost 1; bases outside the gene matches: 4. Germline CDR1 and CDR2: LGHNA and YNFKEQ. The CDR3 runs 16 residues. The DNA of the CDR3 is TGTGCCAGCAGCAAGGGACTAGCGGGAACCCAAGAGACCCAGTACTTC. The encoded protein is CASSKGLAGTQETQYF.

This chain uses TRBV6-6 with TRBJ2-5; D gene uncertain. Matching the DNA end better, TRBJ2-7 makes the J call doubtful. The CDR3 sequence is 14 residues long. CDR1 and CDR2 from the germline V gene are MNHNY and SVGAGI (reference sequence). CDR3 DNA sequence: TGTGCCAGCAGTTACGGTGGGCAATCCTACGAGCAGTACTTC. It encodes CASSYGGQSYEQYF.

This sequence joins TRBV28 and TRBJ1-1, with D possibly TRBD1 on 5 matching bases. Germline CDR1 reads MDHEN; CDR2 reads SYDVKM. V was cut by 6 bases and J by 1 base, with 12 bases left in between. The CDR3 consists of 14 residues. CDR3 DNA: TGTGCCAGCAGGACTCGAAGGGGGAACACTGAAGCTTTCTTT. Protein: CASRTRRGNTEAFF.

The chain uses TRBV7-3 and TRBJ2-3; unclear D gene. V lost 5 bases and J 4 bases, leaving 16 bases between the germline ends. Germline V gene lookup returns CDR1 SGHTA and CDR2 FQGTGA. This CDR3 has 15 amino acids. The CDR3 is CASSPSGSHADTQYF. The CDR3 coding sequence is TGTGCCAGCAGCCCCTCCGGGTCTCATGCAGATACGCAGTATTTT.

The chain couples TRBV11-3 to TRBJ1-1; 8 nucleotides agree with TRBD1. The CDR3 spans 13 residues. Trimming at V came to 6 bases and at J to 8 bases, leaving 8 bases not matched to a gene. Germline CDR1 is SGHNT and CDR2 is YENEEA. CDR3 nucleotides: TGTGCCAGCAGGGGGACAGGCAAGGCCGAAGCTTTCTTT. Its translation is CASRGTGKAEAFF.

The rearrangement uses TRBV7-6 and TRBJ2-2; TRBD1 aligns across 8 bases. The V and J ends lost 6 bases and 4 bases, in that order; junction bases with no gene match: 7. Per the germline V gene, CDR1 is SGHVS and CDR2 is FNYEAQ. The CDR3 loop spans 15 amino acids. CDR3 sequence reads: CASRIGQGSTGELFF. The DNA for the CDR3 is TGTGCCAGCAGGATTGGACAGGGCAGCACCGGGGAGCTGTTTTTT.

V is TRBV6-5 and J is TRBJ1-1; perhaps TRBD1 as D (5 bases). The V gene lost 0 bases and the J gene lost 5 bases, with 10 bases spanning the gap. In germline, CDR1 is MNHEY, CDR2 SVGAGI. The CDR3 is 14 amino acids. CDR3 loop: CASSYSKGQTEAFF. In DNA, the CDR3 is TGTGCCAGCAGTTACTCGAAGGGGCAGACTGAAGCTTTCTTT.

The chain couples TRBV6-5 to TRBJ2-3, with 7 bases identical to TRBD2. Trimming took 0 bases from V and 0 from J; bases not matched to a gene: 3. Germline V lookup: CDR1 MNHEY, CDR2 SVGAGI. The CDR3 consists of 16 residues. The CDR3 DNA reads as TGTGCCAGCAGTTACTCGAGCGGGGCTAGCACAGATACGCAGTATTTT. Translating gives CASSYSSGASTDTQYF.

CDR3 protein: CARARTGGLEGYTF. CDR3 in DNA: TGTGCCCGAGCCCGGACAGGGGGACTTGAGGGCTACACCTTC. This chain uses TRBV30 with TRBJ1-2; 10 bases are a match to TRBD1. With 8 bases clipped from V and 8 bases from J, the junction kept 14 bases outside the gene matches. CDR1 is GTSNPN and CDR2 is SVGIG in the germline V gene (reference sequence). The length of the CDR3 is 14 residues.

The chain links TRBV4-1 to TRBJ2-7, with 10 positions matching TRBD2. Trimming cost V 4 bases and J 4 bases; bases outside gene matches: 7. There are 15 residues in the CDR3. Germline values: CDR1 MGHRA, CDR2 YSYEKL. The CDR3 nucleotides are TGCGCCAGCAGCCGGGGACTAGCGCTTAATTACGAGCAGTACTTC. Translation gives CASSRGLALNYEQYF.